This T cell receptor beta chain was sequenced in a study of blood T cell repertoires in COVID-19. This clone occurred once. CDR1 MNHEY and CDR2 SVGAGI come from the germline V gene. This CDR3 comprises 13 residues. Losses at the gene ends were 7 bases for V and 7 bases for J; bases not matched to a gene: 4. Some clones are missing from TCRdb's copy, which holds only in-frame ones; the method was immunoSEQ multiplex PCR. Of roughly 130,000 clones detected, 87% appear once; the ten largest clones hold 3.6%. The TCR comes from a woman aged 55-70 years with acute or convalescent COVID-19. The rearrangement links TRBV6-5 to TRBJ1-2, with 12 bases lining up with TRBD1. Source material: peripheral blood. The CDR3 loop is CASTGTGGFGYTF. CDR3 nucleotide sequence: TGTGCCAGCACCGGGACAGGGGGCTTTGGCTACACCTTC.